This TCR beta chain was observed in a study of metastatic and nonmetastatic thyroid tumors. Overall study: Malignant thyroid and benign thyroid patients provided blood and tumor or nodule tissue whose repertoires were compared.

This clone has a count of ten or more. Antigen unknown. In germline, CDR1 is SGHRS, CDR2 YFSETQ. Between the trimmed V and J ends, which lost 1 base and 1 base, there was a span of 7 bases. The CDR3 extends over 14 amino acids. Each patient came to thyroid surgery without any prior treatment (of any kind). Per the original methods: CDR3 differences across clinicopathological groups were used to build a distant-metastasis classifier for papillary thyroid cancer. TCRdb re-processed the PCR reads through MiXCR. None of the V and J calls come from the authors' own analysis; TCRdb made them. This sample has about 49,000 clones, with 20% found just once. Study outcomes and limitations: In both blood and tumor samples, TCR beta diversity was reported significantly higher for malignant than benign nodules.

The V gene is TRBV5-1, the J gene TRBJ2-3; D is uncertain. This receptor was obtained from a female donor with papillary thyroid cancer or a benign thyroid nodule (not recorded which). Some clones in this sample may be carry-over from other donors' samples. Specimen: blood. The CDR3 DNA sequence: TGCGCCAGCAGCTTGTGGTCAGGCACAGATACGCAGTATTTT. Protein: CASSLWSGTDTQYF. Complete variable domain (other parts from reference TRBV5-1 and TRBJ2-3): KAGVTQTPRYLIKTRGQQVTLSCSPISGHRSVSWYQQTPGQGLQFLFEYFSETQRNKGNFPGRFSGRQFSNSRSEMNVSTLELGDSALYLCASSLWSGTDTQYFGPGTRLTVL.